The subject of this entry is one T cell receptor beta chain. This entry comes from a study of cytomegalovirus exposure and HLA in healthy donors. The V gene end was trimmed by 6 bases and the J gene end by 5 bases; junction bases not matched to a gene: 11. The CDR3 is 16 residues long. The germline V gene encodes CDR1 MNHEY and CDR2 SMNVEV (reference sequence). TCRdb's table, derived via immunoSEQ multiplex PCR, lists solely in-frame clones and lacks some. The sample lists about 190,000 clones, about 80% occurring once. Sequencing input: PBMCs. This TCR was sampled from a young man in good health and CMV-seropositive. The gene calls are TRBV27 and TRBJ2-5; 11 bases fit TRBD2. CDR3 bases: TGTGCCAGCAGATCTCTCACTAGCGGGAGTGGGGAGACCCAGTACTTC. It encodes CASRSLTSGSGETQYF.